These 29 T cell receptor beta chains share one sample of origin, sequenced in a study of human T cells and chemical hapten exposure. The time point here: patch test 2, 6 weeks after DPC sensitization. The treatment was: therapeutic diphenylcyclopropenone sensitization with weekly scalp DPC. TCRdb re-analysed the RACE reads in MiXCR, keeping a single row per CDR3 protein. The sample contains tens of thousands of distinct CDR3 sequences, approximately 9% of which appear only once. This specimen consisted of whole blood, obtained in connection with sensitization to the hapten diphenylcyclopropenone (DPC). Every receptor here comes from a man under 40 with alopecia areata. Some clones in this sample may be carry-over from other donors' samples.

This clonotype was counted at least ten times. CDR3 coding DNA: TGTGCCAGCAGCTCCTTCCCGGGTAGCGGGGCCCATGAGCAGTTCTTC. Its protein product is CASSSFPGSGAHEQFF. The V gene is TRBV11-2, the J gene TRBJ2-1; 8 bases align to TRBD2. V gave up 4 bases and J gave up 8 bases; unmatched junction bases: 13. The CDR3 has 16 amino acids. CDR1 is SGHAT, CDR2 FQNNGV, per germline.

This clonotype was found many times. The chain carries TRBV4-1 and TRBJ2-1, with TRBD2 matching 8 bases. The germline V gene has CDR1 MGHRA and CDR2 YSYEKL. The CDR3 has 16 residues. Germline trimming cut 4 bases from V and 3 bases from J; bases unmatched to any gene: 8. In nucleotides, the CDR3 is TGCGCCAGCAGCCCCAGGGAACTAGCGGACTACAATGAGCAGTTCTTC. It yields the protein CASSPRELADYNEQFF.

This clonotype has a handful of counts. This sequence joins TRBV5-5 and TRBJ2-7; D may be TRBD1 (7 bases). The CDR3 covers 16 residues. CDR1 and CDR2 (germline): SGHKS, YYEKEE (reference sequence). V lost 2 bases and J lost 0, with 15 bases in between. CDR3 sequence (DNA): TGTGCCAGCAGCTTAAGCGCAGGGGGGAGCTCCTACGAGCAGTACTTC. Its protein product is CASSLSAGGSSYEQYF.

This clonotype was seen a few times. J is TRBJ1-1 and V is TRBV7-6, with TRBD1 matching 9 bases. J gave up 4 bases and V 5 bases, and 8 bases lay outside the gene matches. The CDR3 sequence is 15 residues long. Germline V gives CDR1 SGHVS, CDR2 FNYEAQ. The CDR3 protein is CASSRTGAGVTEAFF. The DNA of the CDR3 is TGTGCCAGCAGCAGGACAGGGGCAGGAGTCACTGAAGCTTTCTTT.

This chain links TRBV3-1 with TRBJ2-1, with D unresolved. The CDR3 loop spans 14 amino acids. Germline V gene sequence: CDR1 LGHDT, CDR2 YNNKEL (reference sequence). V lost 4 bases and J lost 6, with 13 bases in between. The CDR3 region has the DNA TGTGCCAGCAGCCCCGAACACCTCCCCAATGAGCAGTTCTTC. Protein sequence: CASSPEHLPNEQFF.

This clonotype was seen many times. The V call is TRBV4-2, the J call TRBJ1-1; D remains unclear. Germline CDR1 reads LGHNA; CDR2 reads YNFKEQ. This CDR3 region has 14 residues. With 2 bases removed from V and 1 base from J, the gap between germline ends came to 8 bases. CDR3 region: CASSQTTGNTEAFF. The CDR3 DNA reads as TGTGCCAGCAGCCAAACCACCGGGAACACTGAAGCTTTCTTT.

This clonotype was seen a handful of times. The CDR3 loop is CSAAGVSGRYYNEQFF. The CDR3 nucleotides read TGCAGTGCCGCCGGGGTTTCGGGACGGTACTACAATGAGCAGTTCTTC. The chain employs TRBV20-1 and TRBJ2-1; tentatively, D is TRBD1 or TRBD2 (5 bases each). Germline V gene lookup returns CDR1 DFQATT and CDR2 SNEGSKA (reference sequence). Trimming took 6 bases from V and 3 from J, leaving 21 bases between them. The CDR3 extends over 16 amino acids.

This sequence joins TRBV11-3 and TRBJ1-1; D gene uncertain. The CDR3 runs to 15 residues. The V gene lost 0 bases and the J gene lost 0 bases, with 8 bases spanning the gap. Looked up from germline, CDR1 is SGHNT and CDR2 is YENEEA. CDR3 nucleotide sequence: TGTGCCAGCAGCTTAGACGCGGGCATGAACACTGAAGCTTTCTTT. It yields the protein CASSLDAGMNTEAFF.

The CDR3 sequence is CASRPGPYNEQFF. In nucleotides, the CDR3 is TGTGCCAGCAGACCCGGACCCTACAATGAGCAGTTCTTC. The chain links TRBV3-1 to TRBJ2-1; D gene unclear. The germline gives CDR1 LGHDT, CDR2 YNNKEL (reference sequence). The CDR3 extends over 13 amino acids. Between the trimmed V and J ends, which lost 6 bases and 2 bases, there was a span of 8 bases.

This clonotype was observed a handful of times. The chain combines TRBV12-3 or TRBV12-4 with TRBJ2-2; tentative D call: TRBD1 (5 bases). CDR3 size: 13 residues. Trimming took 10 bases from V and 6 from J, leaving 15 bases between them. The CDR3 bases are TGTGCCACTTGGGGCCAGGGCGCCGGGGAGCTGTTTTTT. As protein: CATWGQGAGELFF.

In this sample, this clonotype turned up many times. This sequence joins TRBV7-9 and TRBJ2-7, with D uncertain. The CDR3 is 16 amino acids. The germline gives CDR1 SEHNR, CDR2 FQNEAQ (reference sequence). V lost 0 bases, J lost 2 bases, and 14 bases lay in between. The CDR3 sequence is CASSLARARGAYEQYF. The CDR3 DNA is TGTGCCAGCAGCTTAGCAAGGGCCCGCGGAGCCTACGAGCAGTACTTC.

This clonotype was counted ten times or more. This rearrangement joins TRBV29-1 to TRBJ2-7, with 8 bases identical to TRBD1. V gave up 6 bases and J gave up 6 bases; unmatched junction bases: 16. Germline V gene lookup returns CDR1 SQVTM and CDR2 ANQGSEA. This CDR3 region has 15 residues. CDR3: CSVVPDRGPIGEQYF. The DNA for the CDR3 is TGCAGCGTCGTCCCCGACAGGGGCCCGATCGGCGAGCAGTACTTC.

V usage is TRBV7-9 and J usage is TRBJ1-3; weak D call: TRBD1 (5 bases). Trimming removed 5 bases from V and 0 bases from J, with 11 bases in between. CDR3 length: 15 amino acids. Germline assignment: CDR1 SEHNR and CDR2 FQNEAQ (reference sequence). The DNA for the CDR3 is TGTGCCAGCAGCGTTTCAGGGAACTCTGGAAACACCATATATTTT. It is translated as CASSVSGNSGNTIYF.

The chain recombines TRBV4-3 with TRBJ2-1; TRBD1 might be the D (6 bases). CDR1 LGHNA and CDR2 YSLEER come from the germline V gene. The ends were cut back, 2 bases at V and 10 bases at J, with 15 bases in the middle. There are 14 residues in the CDR3. The CDR3 sequence: CASSQKRGHLEQFF. CDR3 coding DNA: TGCGCCAGCAGCCAAAAGAGGGGACACTTAGAGCAGTTCTTC.

The V and J genes are TRBV14 and TRBJ1-2; tentative D call: TRBD1 (5 bases). This CDR3 is 12 amino acids long. V was clipped by 4 bases and J by 8 bases, with 11 bases between them. Germline-derived CDR1 and CDR2 are SGHDN and FVKESK. CDR3 coding DNA: TGTGCCAGCAGCCTCTTGGGGGACGGCTACACCTTC. This codes for CASSLLGDGYTF.

This clonotype was counted at least ten times. This chain connects TRBV4-1 to TRBJ1-1; D gene unclear. The germline CDR1 and CDR2 sequences are MGHRA and YSYEKL. The CDR3 runs to 15 residues. V was cut by 0 bases and J by 1 base, with 9 bases left in between. CDR3 sequence (DNA): TGCGCCAGCAGCCAAGATCGGGCTTCGAACACTGAAGCTTTCTTT. This encodes CASSQDRASNTEAFF.

This chain links TRBV3-1 with TRBJ1-1; possibly TRBD1 for D (5 bases). From germline, CDR1 is LGHDT and CDR2 YNNKEL (reference sequence). Trimming shortened V by 3 bases and J by 5 bases, and 16 bases separated the two germline ends. This CDR3 has 15 residues. The CDR3: CASSHEPRGDTEAFF. The CDR3 DNA is TGTGCCAGCAGCCACGAACCGAGAGGGGATACTGAAGCTTTCTTT.

By its share, this clonotype is medium-sized. The chain couples TRBV3-1 to TRBJ1-2; 8 bases are shared with TRBD1. Germline CDR1 is LGHDT and CDR2 is YNNKEL (reference sequence). The CDR3 loop spans 16 amino acids. The ends lost 0 bases at V and 7 bases at J; junction bases unmatched: 10. The CDR3 nucleotides are TGTGCCAGCAGCCAAGAAGGGGGGACAGGCCGTTTTGGCTACACCTTC. It codes for CASSQEGGTGRFGYTF.

This clonotype was counted at least ten times. This chain links TRBV20-1 with TRBJ2-1, with 11 bases identical to TRBD2. J lost 2 bases, V lost 4 bases, and 4 bases had no gene match. This CDR3 is built from 15 residues. CDR1 and CDR2 from the germline V gene are DFQATT and SNEGSKA (reference sequence). The CDR3 loop is CSATSGGPAYNEQFF. The CDR3 DNA is TGCAGTGCTACTAGCGGGGGGCCCGCCTACAATGAGCAGTTCTTC.

This clonotype is large by share. The chain links TRBV29-1 to TRBJ1-4; 7 positions agree with TRBD1. V lost 5 bases and J lost 4; bases outside the gene matches: 10. Germline V gives CDR1 SQVTM, CDR2 ANQGSEA. The CDR3 runs 15 residues. In nucleotides, the CDR3 is TGCAGCGTTACGAGCGGGACAGACCATAATGAAAAACTGTTTTTT. Translating it yields CSVTSGTDHNEKLFF.

This clonotype was seen many times. The chain carries TRBV6-2 or TRBV6-3 and TRBJ2-3; D perhaps matches TRBD2 (7 bases). Germline V gene data show CDR1 as MNHEY and CDR2 as SVGEGT. This CDR3 has 14 residues. V was pared by 7 bases and J by 2 bases, with 13 bases between. The CDR3 DNA reads as TGTGCCAGCAAGACGGGGGGCCTCACAGATACGCAGTATTTT. It encodes CASKTGGLTDTQYF.

In its sample, this clonotype was seen many times. The chain has TRBV11-3 and TRBJ2-3; 15 nucleotides align to TRBD2. The CDR3 runs 16 residues. Germline V gene sequence: CDR1 SGHNT, CDR2 YENEEA. The J segment lost 6 bases and the V segment lost 5 bases, leaving 6 bases of the junction unmatched. The CDR3 coding sequence is TGTGCCAGCAGCATGGGACTAGCGGGGGGTCATGATACGCAGTATTTT. Protein product: CASSMGLAGGHDTQYF.

This clonotype was found many times. This rearrangement joins TRBV3-1 to TRBJ2-3, with TRBD2 as a possible D gene (6 bases). The ends were cut back, 1 base at V and 5 bases at J, with 10 bases in the middle. Germline V gene data show CDR1 as LGHDT and CDR2 as YNNKEL (reference sequence). The CDR3 spans 14 residues. The CDR3 spells CASSQGRAEDTQYF. Written as DNA, the CDR3 is TGTGCCAGCAGCCAAGGGAGGGCCGAAGATACGCAGTATTTT.

V gene TRBV4-3 combines with J gene TRBJ1-2; D not certain. The germline V gene has CDR1 LGHNA and CDR2 YSLEER. V was clipped by 0 bases and J by 7 bases, with 9 bases between them. This CDR3 is built from 13 residues. As DNA, the CDR3 is TGCGCCAGCAGCCAAGAGTACGGAGTTGGCTACACCTTC. Encoded protein: CASSQEYGVGYTF.

This clonotype appeared many times. The chain links TRBV5-6 to TRBJ1-5; no definite D call. The V end was cut by 0 bases, the J end by 0 bases, with 7 bases between. CDR1 and CDR2 (germline): SGHDT, YYEEEE. This CDR3 is 15 amino acids long. CDR3 residues: CASSLAQYSNQPQHF. The CDR3 DNA is TGTGCCAGCAGCTTGGCCCAGTATAGCAATCAGCCCCAGCATTTT.

This clonotype was detected only a few times. V gene TRBV6-2 or TRBV6-3 combines with J gene TRBJ1-5, with D unresolved. Germline V gene data show CDR1 as MNHEY and CDR2 as SVGEGT. Trimming stripped 6 bases from V and 2 bases from J, with 17 bases between. The CDR3 runs to 16 residues. CDR3 residues: CASRPPAAGGNQPQHF. CDR3 DNA sequence: TGTGCCAGCAGACCCCCCGCGGCAGGAGGCAATCAGCCCCAGCATTTT.

This clonotype was seen at least ten times. The CDR3 is CSATANSANWDEQFF. The DNA for the CDR3 is TGCAGTGCAACAGCCAATAGCGCCAACTGGGATGAGCAGTTCTTC. V and J are TRBV20-1 and TRBJ2-1, with a tentative D call TRBD2 (5 bases). CDR1 is DFQATT and CDR2 is SNEGSKA in the germline V gene (reference sequence). This CDR3 has 15 residues. Between the trimmed V and J ends, which lost 6 bases and 8 bases, there was a span of 23 bases.

The rearrangement joins TRBV7-9 to TRBJ2-5; D is uncertain. V lost 1 base, J lost 9 bases, and 9 bases lay in between. The CDR3 consists of 12 residues. Germline V gene sequence: CDR1 SEHNR, CDR2 FQNEAQ (reference sequence). CDR3 loop: CASSLDTGAQYF. CDR3 nucleotides: TGTGCCAGCAGCTTAGACACCGGCGCCCAGTACTTC.

This clonotype was found many times. The J gene is TRBJ1-5, the V gene TRBV20-1, with D uncertain. Germline CDR1 DFQATT, CDR2 SNEGSKA (reference sequence). Trimming removed 6 bases at V and 0 bases at J, with 12 bases between. The length of the CDR3 is 14 residues. DNA of the CDR3: TGCAGTGCCCCATCGGGTACTAGCAATCAGCCCCAGCATTTT. Amino acid sequence: CSAPSGTSNQPQHF.